This TCR beta chain was retrieved from a study of coeliac disease. Across the whole study: Each coeliac patient was active, refractory type I, or diet-controlled.

Using immunoSEQ multiplex PCR, the repertoire was profiled, and TCRdb retains in-frame clones only, with some absent. The repertoire holds some 5,000 clones, 60% to 80% seen once, with about 11% in the top ten. The material sequenced was lamina propria lymphocytes from the gut. This receptor was obtained from a woman aged 70-85 years with celiac disease.

The CDR3 region has the DNA TGCGCCAGCAGCTTAGGCGGCGGGGAGCTGTTTTTT. Translated, it gives CASSLGGGELFF. The V and J genes are TRBV5-1 and TRBJ2-2, with D hard to call. The V gene lost 2 bases and the J gene lost 7 bases, with 6 bases spanning the gap. CDR1 and CDR2 from the germline V gene are SGHRS and YFSETQ. The CDR3 spans 12 residues.